This T cell receptor beta chain was observed in a study of T cell responses to AZD1222 COVID-19 vaccine. Repertoires were generated with immunoSEQ multiplex PCR, while TCRdb's copy carries only in-frame clones and drops some. The sample holds 120,000 to 150,000 clones, under 95% seen once. In germline, CDR1 is SGHVS, CDR2 FQNEAQ. The CDR3 covers 15 residues. The V and J ends lost 2 bases and 0 bases respectively, with 8 bases between them. This sequence was found in an adult in good health. The chain recombines TRBV7-8 with TRBJ1-5; unclear D gene. Sequencing used peripheral blood, obtained on day 0 of AZD1222 vaccination. CDR3 amino acids: CASSLNGYSNQPQHF. The DNA of the CDR3 is TGTGCCAGCAGCTTAAATGGGTATAGCAATCAGCCCCAGCATTTT.